One TCR beta chain is described in this entry. Its cognate antigen is unknown. This entry is derived from a study of naive and memory T cell subsets. Broader study findings: Naive and memory subsets had different power law exponents for TCR abundance.

Losses at the gene ends were 5 bases for V and 4 bases for J; bases not matched to a gene: 2. CDR1 and CDR2 from the germline V gene are SGHVS and FNYEAQ. The CDR3 contains 12 residues. The beta constant-region primer was an equimolar mix of two oligonucleotides covering TRBC1 and TRBC2. Ligated cDNA was amplified by four rounds of PCR with nested alpha and beta constant-region primers and SP2. TCRdb re-analysed the UMI-ligation and nested PCR reads in MiXCR, keeping a single row per CDR3 protein. The sample shows 25,000 to 40,000 distinct CDR3 sequences, 15% to 20% of them seen only once. Sequencing was performed on effector memory CD4+ T cells from blood. Documented subset: effector memory, CD45RA- CD27-. This receptor was taken from a human donor in good health. This sequence joins TRBV7-6 and TRBJ2-7; 7 bases match TRBD2. The CDR3 DNA is TGTGCCAGCAGCGGGGGGGGGTACGAGCAGTACTTC. This translates into CASSGGGYEQYF.